The clone carrying this TCR delta chain has only a few counts. TCRdb has a much larger clone's protein, which differs at residue 3 from the translation of this DNA, likely because of a read error; what is shown is the protein translated from the DNA. CDR3 length equals 19 residues. Germline loops: CDR1 GEAIGNYY, CDR2 EKD. TCRdb reapplied CATT to the multiplex PCR reads. Among around 57,000 delta-chain clones listed, approximately 1.5% were seen once. Flow sorting of PBMC yielded separate Vgamma9/Vdelta2+ and Vdelta2-negative gammadelta T cell populations for bulk repertoire analysis. This sample was taken from a study of γδ T cells in repeated Plasmodium falciparum infection.

Sequencing was carried out using gamma-delta T cells from blood. V usage is TRDV2 and J usage is TRDJ1, with D uncertain. The J gene, left out of TCRdb, was set here by checking the DNA against germline. The clonotype was recovered from a pool of human donors (malaria-infected and uninfected, not separated). The CDR3 nucleotides read TGTGCCTATGACACGGTACAAAAACGTAAGGAAGAAAACACCGATAAACTCATCTTT. This gives the protein CAYDTVQKRKEENTDKLIF.